This T cell receptor beta chain was captured by sequencing in a study of T-cell memory formation after mild COVID-19. Regarding the study as a whole: The pre-infection memory compartment contained some responding clones, suggesting cross-reactive memory joined. For contracting clones, CD4+ ones sat mainly in CM and EM, CD8+ in EMRA. A balance of CD4 and CD8 characterized clones contracting day 15 to 85, whereas later expanders leaned CD4+.

This clonotype was counted a few times. Its specificity is not known. J was trimmed by 4 bases and V by 5 bases; bases with no gene match: 9. The CDR3 has 16 amino acids. From germline, CDR1 is SGHTA and CDR2 FQGNSA. Amplification by 5'RACE using constant-segment primers produced TCR alpha and TCR beta cDNA libraries that carried sample barcodes and UMIs. TCRdb reprocessed the 5' RACE reads via MiXCR and lists one record per CDR3 protein. The data contain roughly 250,000 distinct CDR3 sequences, over 15% of them seen just once; the ten biggest clones take up around 3.7%. V and J are TRBV7-2 and TRBJ2-1; 9 bases are a match to TRBD1. The sequenced sample consisted of PBMCs or a T cell subset sorted from them (not recorded which). The TCR comes from a man between 18 and 35 years old who had mild COVID-19 (a few samples of this study predate the infection). Cell type and time point are not known. CDR3 in amino acids: CASSRSGTGTYNEQFF. CDR3 coding DNA: TGTGCCAGCAGCCGATCCGGGACAGGGACGTACAATGAGCAGTTCTTC.